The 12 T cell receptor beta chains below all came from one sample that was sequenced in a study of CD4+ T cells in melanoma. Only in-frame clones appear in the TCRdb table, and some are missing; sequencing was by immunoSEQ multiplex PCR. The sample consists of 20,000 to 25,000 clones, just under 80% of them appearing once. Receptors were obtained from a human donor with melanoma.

The CDR3 reads CATRWVSGNTIYF. As DNA, the CDR3 is TGTGCCACCCGGTGGGTTTCTGGAAACACCATATATTTT. The rearrangement joins TRBV10-3 to TRBJ1-3; no firm D call. This CDR3 is built from 13 residues. Germline V CDR1 and CDR2: ENHRY, SYGVKD. Between the trimmed V and J ends, which lost 10 bases and 1 base, there was a span of 11 bases.

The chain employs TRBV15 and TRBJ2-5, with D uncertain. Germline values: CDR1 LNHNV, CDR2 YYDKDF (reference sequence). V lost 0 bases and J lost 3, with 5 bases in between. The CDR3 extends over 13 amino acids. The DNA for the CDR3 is TGTGCCACCAGCAGAGACCCGGAAGAGACCCAGTACTTC. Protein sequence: CATSRDPEETQYF. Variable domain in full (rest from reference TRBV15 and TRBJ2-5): DAMVIQNPRYQVTQFGKPVTLSCSQTLNHNVMYWYQQKSSQAPKLLFHYYDKDFNNEADTPDNFQSRRPNTSFCFLDIRSPGLGDTAMYLCATSRDPEETQYFGPGTRLLVL.

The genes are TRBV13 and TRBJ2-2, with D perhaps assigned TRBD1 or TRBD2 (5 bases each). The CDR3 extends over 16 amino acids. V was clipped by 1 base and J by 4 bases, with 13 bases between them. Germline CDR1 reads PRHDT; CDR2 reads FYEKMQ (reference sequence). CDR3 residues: CASSLAQWGSTGELFF. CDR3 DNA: TGTGCCAGCAGCTTAGCCCAGTGGGGGTCCACCGGGGAGCTGTTTTTT.

The CDR3 nucleotides read TGTGCCAGCAGCTTGGGCTACAGGGGCCCTACTGAGACCCAGTACTTC. Protein product: CASSLGYRGPTETQYF. The rearrangement uses TRBV5-6 and TRBJ2-5, with 7 nucleotides matching TRBD1. The CDR3 has 16 amino acids. The germline CDR1 and CDR2 sequences are SGHDT and YYEEEE. The trim removed 0 bases at V and 5 bases at J, leaving 10 bases unmatched.

The CDR3 loop is CATTRAAGTGQPQHF. DNA of the CDR3: TGTGCCACCACGCGCGCGGCAGGGACTGGGCAGCCCCAGCATTTT. The genes are TRBV19 and TRBJ1-5; maybe TRBD1 (5 bases). CDR1 is LNHDA and CDR2 is SQIVND in the germline V gene (reference sequence). This CDR3 is built from 15 residues. V was clipped by 10 bases and J by 7 bases, with 23 bases between them.

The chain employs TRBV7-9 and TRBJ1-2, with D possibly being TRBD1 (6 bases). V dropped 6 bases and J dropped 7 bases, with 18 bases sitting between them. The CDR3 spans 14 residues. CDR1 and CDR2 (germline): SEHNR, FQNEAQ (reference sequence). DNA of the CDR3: TGTGCCAGCAGTGATATGGGGGGGCTCGGTGGCTACACCTTC. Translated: CASSDMGGLGGYTF.

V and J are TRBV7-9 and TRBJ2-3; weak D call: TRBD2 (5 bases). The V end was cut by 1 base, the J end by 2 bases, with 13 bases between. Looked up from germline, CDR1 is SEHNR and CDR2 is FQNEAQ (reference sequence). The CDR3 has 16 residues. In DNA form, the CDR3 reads TGTGCCAGCAGCTTAGGCTCAATGGACTCCACAGATACGCAGTATTTT. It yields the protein CASSLGSMDSTDTQYF. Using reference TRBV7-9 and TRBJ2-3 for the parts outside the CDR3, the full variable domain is DTGVSQNPRHKITKRGQNVTFRCDPISEHNRLYWYRQTLGQGPEFLTYFQNEAQLEKSRLLSDRFSAERPKGSFSTLEIQRTEQGDSAMYLCASSLGSMDSTDTQYFGPGTRLTVL.

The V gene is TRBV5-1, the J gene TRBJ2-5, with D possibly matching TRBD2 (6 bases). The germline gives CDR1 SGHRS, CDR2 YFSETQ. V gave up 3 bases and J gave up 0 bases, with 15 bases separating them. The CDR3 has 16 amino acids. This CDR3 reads CASSYGTSSYQETQYF. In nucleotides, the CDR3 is TGCGCCAGCAGCTACGGGACTTCGTCATACCAAGAGACCCAGTACTTC. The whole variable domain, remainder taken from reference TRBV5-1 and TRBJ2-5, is KAGVTQTPRYLIKTRGQQVTLSCSPISGHRSVSWYQQTPGQGLQFLFEYFSETQRNKGNFPGRFSGRQFSNSRSEMNVSTLELGDSALYLCASSYGTSSYQETQYFGPGTRLLVL.

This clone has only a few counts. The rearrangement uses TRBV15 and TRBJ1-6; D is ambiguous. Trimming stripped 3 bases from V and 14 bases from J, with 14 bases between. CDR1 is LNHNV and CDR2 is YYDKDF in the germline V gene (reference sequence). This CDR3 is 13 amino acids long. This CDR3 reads CATSSRPWRALHF. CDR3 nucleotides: TGTGCCACCAGCAGCCGACCTTGGAGGGCCCTCCACTTT.

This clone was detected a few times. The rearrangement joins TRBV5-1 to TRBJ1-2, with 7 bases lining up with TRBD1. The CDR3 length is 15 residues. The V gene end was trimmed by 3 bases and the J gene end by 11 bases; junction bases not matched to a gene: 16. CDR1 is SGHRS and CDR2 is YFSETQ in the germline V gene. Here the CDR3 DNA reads TGCGCCAGCAGCTCACAGGGGACGGACTCCCGAGGGTACACCTTC. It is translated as CASSSQGTDSRGYTF. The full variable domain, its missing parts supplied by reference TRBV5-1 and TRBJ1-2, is KAGVTQTPRYLIKTRGQQVTLSCSPISGHRSVSWYQQTPGQGLQFLFEYFSETQRNKGNFPGRFSGRQFSNSRSEMNVSTLELGDSALYLCASSSQGTDSRGYTFGSGTRLTVV.

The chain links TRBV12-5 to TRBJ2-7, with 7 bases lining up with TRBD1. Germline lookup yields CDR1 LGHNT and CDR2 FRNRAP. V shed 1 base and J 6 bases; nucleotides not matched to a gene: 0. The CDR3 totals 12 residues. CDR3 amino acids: CASGLDRGEQYF. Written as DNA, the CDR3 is TGTGCTAGTGGTTTGGACAGGGGCGAGCAGTACTTC.

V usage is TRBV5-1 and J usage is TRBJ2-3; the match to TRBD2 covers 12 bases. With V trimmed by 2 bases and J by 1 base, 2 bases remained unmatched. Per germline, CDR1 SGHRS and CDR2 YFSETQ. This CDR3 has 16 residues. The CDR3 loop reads CASSLTSGGRTDTQYF. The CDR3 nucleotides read TGCGCCAGCAGCTTAACTAGCGGGGGGCGCACAGATACGCAGTATTTT.